The text below deals with one T cell receptor beta chain. The clone's antigen remains unknown. This specimen comes from a study of cytomegalovirus exposure and HLA in healthy donors (dated by TCRdb to the late 2010s). Some background on the complete study: An earlier analysis of 587 of the donors reported approximately 270 Gb of sequence data and around 110 million unique TCR beta sequences from about 179 million T cells. About 330 gigabases of sequencing data and around 80 million unique TCR sequences made up an early release that covered under 750 HLA-typed donors. Of the roughly 400 genotyped donors, approximately 81% were placed in the genetic ancestry cluster associated with self-reported Caucasian donors. The study was designed to test whether signatures of past pathogen exposure could be identified by cataloging public T cell receptors. The T cell repertoires of 666 subjects were profiled by immunosequencing and related to cytomegalovirus serostatus. In addition to the first cohort of approximately 670 subjects, a separate validation cohort of some 120 different subjects was used. High-throughput TCR immunosequencing, statistical association of individual TCRs with disease status, and machine learning were combined to predict cytomegalovirus infection status. In a later analysis, previously published TCR beta repertoires from roughly 710 donors were re-analyzed and high-resolution HLA genotyping was added so that TCR occurrence patterns could be studied. Rather than drawing on any new phenotypic data, the later analysis identified candidate immune exposures from TCR beta sequences and the way those sequences occurred across donors. An earlier analysis of roughly 580 of the donors used high-throughput TCR beta sequencing to judge whether each TCR beta V gene segment behaved as functional or pseudogenic. Donor age, sex, ethnicity and CMV serostatus were compiled together with the repertoire data. A later genetic analysis took genome-wide SNP genotypes for about 65% of the roughly 670 donors and used that subset as a discovery cohort. Every discovery cohort repertoire had been produced on one sequencing platform. Both class I and class II loci were covered by HLA typing, at four-digit resolution. Typing coverage differed by locus: A, B, C, DRB1 and DQB1 were typed in about 620-630 donors, DQA1 in about 500, DPA1 in around 600, and DPB1 in just under 490. About five DR-DQ haplotypes were treated as single units for association and clustering because of strong linkage in the cohort. Among roughly 370 genotyped donors of the cohort, an average of approximately 240,000 unique TCR beta nucleotide sequences were sequenced per donor, around 20% of them non-productive. General study outcomes and caveats: A cluster of highly shared sequence variants was judged likely to be a technical artifact of the sequencing pipeline. Across donors, most TCR sequences were observed very rarely, whereas some public TCRs were present in many individuals. Three of the identified cytomegalovirus-associated TCR beta chains were confirmed in vitro to be specific for cytomegalovirus antigens. The study gave a list of 150 to 200 TCR beta chains associated with cytomegalovirus. This cohort had only TCR beta chains sequenced, and the lack of alpha or paired-chain data limited which features could be detected. Because counts were too low, seventeen rarely observed V segments, including chromosome 9 orphons, were excluded from the earlier analysis of a few hundred of the donors. It was suggested by the authors that the approach could potentially be generalized to other disease states and immunological phenotypes. Assigning TCR associations to individual alleles was difficult when HLA alleles, especially DR and DQ, strongly co-occurred. A later analysis associated about 17,000 TCR beta sequences with specific HLA alleles at a false discovery rate of 0.05. In an earlier analysis of about 600 of the donors, most TCR beta V segments appeared in productive rearrangements about 87% or about 30% of the time, broadly matching IMGT annotations. Because HLA typing was unavailable for some donors at each locus, only the typed subset was used in association tests. In both the original and validation cohorts, the classifier was reported to diagnose cytomegalovirus status with high specificity and sensitivity. Correlated functional status among segregating V segments might reflect linkage disequilibrium, but an unknown experimental factor could not be ruled out. Some IMGT-functional V segments, including TRBV6-2 and TRBV6-3, could not be told apart with the 87-base-pair reads, so those segments were excluded. According to a later analysis, parvovirus B19, influenza, CMV and Epstein-Barr virus appeared linked to several top co-occurrence clusters. In a later genetic analysis, fewer N-insertions in productive TCRs were reported among donors in an Asian-associated ancestry cluster than the roughly 710-donor mean. A later analysis found that TCR association rates varied across HLA loci, with DRB1 alleles showing the most associated TCRs and HLA-C alleles the fewest. A further reported finding was that TCR beta sequences accurately predicted the HLA-A and HLA-B alleles for most subjects in the first cohort. An association between a missense DCLRE1C variant and V-gene and J-gene trimming of TCR beta chains was found in a later genetic analysis and replicated in an independent cohort. Presence/absence analyses assumed roughly uniform sequencing depth across donors, an assumption that may not hold. CMV serostatus was the only immune exposure information available for the cohort. In a later analysis, HLA-associated TCR beta chains showed more clonal expansion and lower generation probabilities than non-associated chains that were equally common. In a later analysis, most CMV-associated TCR beta chains were found to appear HLA-restricted, with HLA associations seemingly driven largely by CMV exposure.

Library method: the immunoSEQ multiplex PCR assay. For the multiplex PCR, a mixture combining 60 forward primers for TCR Vbeta segments and 13 reverse primers for TCR Jbeta segments was used. The CDR3 region of rearranged TCR beta genes was amplified from genomic DNA by a multiplex PCR assay. The amplified TCR beta libraries were sequenced on the Illumina HiSeq System as 87-base-pair reads. The authors' analysis ran thus. Across the roughly 600 repertoires, a later analysis counted approximately 75 million unique TCR beta chains, roughly 11 million of which were shared by at least two donors. Raw reads were error-corrected and collapsed into unique sequences with a nearest-neighbor algorithm that merged closely related sequences to remove PCR and sequencing errors. V, D and J gene segments were assigned by aligning CDR3 sequences to IMGT reference sequences. For a sequence to be retained, at least a six-nucleotide match to both a V gene segment and a J gene segment was required. A rearrangement was called productive if the CDR3 had no stop codons and remained in frame with V and J, and every other rearrangement was called non-productive. CDR3 was defined by IMGT convention, running from the second conserved V-encoded cysteine to the conserved J-encoded phenylalanine. The earlier analysis of more than 450 of the donors excluded sequences that lacked an unambiguous match to a single V gene segment. An earlier analysis of a few hundred of the donors called V segments functional above 56.7% productive rearrangements and segregating when the between-donor standard deviation exceeded 5%. A statistical classification framework was developed to diagnose cytomegalovirus status using the catalog of TCR beta chain sequences. In a later analysis, V and J genes were assigned by comparing TCR nucleotide sequences against IMGT/GENE-DB human TR gene sequences. Using the TCRdist pipeline, a later analysis assigned CDR3 sequences along with most-parsimonious VDJ recombination scenarios. In a later analysis, each TCR beta chain was defined by its CDR3 amino acid sequence together with its V-gene family, and reads lacking a unique V-gene family were excluded. In a later analysis, approximately 590 highly shared, low-generation-probability nucleotide sequences were removed to address suspected cross-contamination and a sequencing artifact. In a later analysis, a clonal expansion index for each public chain was calculated from normalized within-repertoire ranks of inferred template counts. In a later analysis, generation probabilities were computed using a VDJ recombination model fitted to out-of-frame rearrangements, and the results were checked against IGoR. A later analysis scored TCR-TCR, TCR-HLA and TCR-CMV co-occurrence with hypergeometric tests, applying a repertoire-size bias correction to TCR pairs. False discovery rates were estimated in a later analysis by permuting HLA or CMV assignments 20 times. In a later analysis, co-occurring TCRs were grouped using DBSCAN, with TCRdist sequence similarity added in when clustering inside HLA-allele-positive subsets. Repertoires with fewer than 30,000 or more than 120,000 public chains were left out of co-occurrence clustering, as were roughly five repertoires with anomalous nucleotide sharing. The table was pulled from immuneACCESS by TCRdb, which kept in-frame rearrangements only. Such tables lose some clones; where checked, under half of the loss comes from unresolved V genes, and the rest has no known cause. V and J calls and clone size are given by that table; D and trimming were obtained from the DNA. The sample's clone listing holds some 42,000 clones. Approximately 1.5% of the sample is taken by the ten largest.

CDR1 and CDR2 are read off the germline V gene as LGHNA and YNFKEQ. The CDR3 covers 16 residues, taking in both the cysteine and the phenylalanine. Only CDR3 DNA remains: 48 bases, in frame from the first base. Germline trimming: 1 base from V, 5 bases from J; junction bases outside gene matches: 7. In total, 666 healthy bone marrow donors made up the cohort. All cohort members were sampled while nominally healthy, although unrecorded immune exposures were likely present. The donor tested CMV seronegative and was one of the 352 seronegative cohort members. A peripheral blood sample was provided by each donor, and peripheral blood mononuclear cells were used for TCR beta sequencing. The Qiagen DNeasy Blood Extraction Kit was used to extract genomic DNA from the blood cell samples.

Sequenced sample: PBMCs. The rearrangement combines TRBV4-2 with TRBJ2-1; 8 junctional bases match TRBD2. The clonotype originates from a man under 40 in good health and CMV-seronegative. CDR3 protein: CASSQVEAGADNEQFF. The base sequence is TGTGCCAGCAGCCAAGTGGAAGCGGGAGCCGACAATGAGCAGTTCTTC.